The 21 T cell receptor beta chains below all came from one sample that was sequenced in a study of T-cell reconstitution after alpha-beta-depleted transplantation in children. Unique molecular identifiers tagged the TCRbeta library. MiXCR, applied by TCRdb to the PCR reads, yields one record per CDR3 protein. The sample consists of approximately 420,000 distinct CDR3 sequences, roughly 10% of them appearing once. The specimen was PBMCs from the stem cell graft donor, collected from the stem cell graft. The receptors stem from a human donor who donated a stem cell graft to a child with acute myeloid leukemia.

The table lists this clonotype with a few counts. This chain joins TRBV5-1 and TRBJ2-5; tentatively, D is TRBD2 (6 bases). CDR1 is SGHRS, CDR2 YFSETQ, per germline. The length of the CDR3 is 14 residues. V shed 9 bases and J shed 1 base, with 16 bases lying between them. Written as DNA, the CDR3 is TGCGCCACCGCGGTGGAGGGTCGCCAAGAGACCCAGTACTTC. It translates to CATAVEGRQETQYF.

The sample holds a few counts of this clonotype. V is TRBV5-1 and J is TRBJ2-1, with D tentatively TRBD2 (6 bases). CDR3 size: 16 residues. Trimming removed 5 bases at V and 0 bases at J, with 15 bases between. Germline V gene sequence: CDR1 SGHRS, CDR2 YFSETQ. Written as DNA, the CDR3 is TGCGCCAGCAGGTCCGCGGGGCTCAGCTCCTACAATGAGCAGTTCTTC. Translation gives CASRSAGLSSYNEQFF.

The V and J genes are TRBV10-3 and TRBJ2-3, with D perhaps TRBD1 (5 bases). V lost 0 bases and J 1 base, leaving 11 bases between the germline ends. Germline CDR1 and CDR2: ENHRY and SYGVKD. This CDR3 has 16 residues. The CDR3 DNA sequence: TGTGCCATCAGTGAGTCGAGGAAAGGGGGCACAGATACGCAGTATTTT. It is translated as CAISESRKGGTDTQYF.

This sequence joins TRBV20-1 and TRBJ1-3; 7 bases align to TRBD1. From germline, CDR1 is DFQATT and CDR2 SNEGSKA (reference sequence). This CDR3 has 15 residues. V was clipped by 6 bases and J by 6 bases; unmatched bases: 14. For the CDR3, the DNA is TGCAGTGCGGTTGGGAGCCCACAGGGGCTAAACACCATATATTTT. Translating it yields CSAVGSPQGLNTIYF.

This clonotype was detected only a few times. The chain is built from TRBV6-1 and TRBJ2-1, with TRBD2 as a possible D gene (6 bases). Germline CDR1 MNHNS, CDR2 SASEGT. This CDR3 has 13 residues. V lost 6 bases to trimming and J lost 7 bases, with 13 bases between them. The CDR3 sequence is CASREGLINEQFF. CDR3 nucleotide sequence: TGTGCCAGCAGAGAGGGACTTATAAATGAGCAGTTCTTC.

The rearrangement uses TRBV29-1 and TRBJ1-2; possible D gene TRBD1, 5 bases. With 5 bases removed from V and 1 base from J, the gap between germline ends came to 14 bases. CDR1 SQVTM and CDR2 ANQGSEA come from the germline V gene. This CDR3 region has 14 residues. CDR3 in amino acids: CSVLAQGSNYGYTF. CDR3 DNA sequence: TGCAGCGTTCTTGCGCAGGGAAGTAACTATGGCTACACCTTC. The whole variable domain, filled in from reference TRBV29-1 and TRBJ1-2, reads SAVISQKPSRDICQRGTSLTIQCQVDSQVTMMFWYRQQPGQSLTLIATANQGSEATYESGFVIDKFPISRPNLTFSTLTVSNMSPEDSSIYLCSVLAQGSNYGYTFGSGTRLTVV.

The gene calls are TRBV3-1 and TRBJ1-5, with D perhaps TRBD1 (5 bases). The CDR3 covers 15 residues. V was pared by 10 bases and J by 0 bases, with 16 bases between. Germline V lookup: CDR1 LGHDT, CDR2 YNNKEL (reference sequence). CDR3 bases: TGTGCCACCTGCCCCGGGACGGATAGCAATCAGCCCCAGCATTTT. Protein sequence: CATCPGTDSNQPQHF.

This chain connects TRBV29-1 to TRBJ2-5; D may be TRBD2 (6 bases). This CDR3 comprises 12 residues. The ends were cut back, 4 bases at V and 7 bases at J, with 13 bases in the middle. Looked up from germline, CDR1 is SQVTM and CDR2 is ANQGSEA. This CDR3 is CSVVQQAGTQYF. Here the CDR3 DNA reads TGCAGCGTTGTGCAGCAAGCGGGGACCCAGTACTTC.

The table lists this clonotype with a few counts. The rearrangement links TRBV18 to TRBJ2-7; TRBD1 might be the D (6 bases). Trimming removed 2 bases at V and 11 bases at J, with 16 bases between. The CDR3 sequence is 13 residues long. The germline V gene encodes CDR1 KGHSH and CDR2 LQKENI. The CDR3, as DNA: TGTGCCAGCTCACCAACTCGACAGGCCGCGAAGTACGTC. This codes for CASSPTRQAAKYV.

This clonotype turned up a few times. The V gene is TRBV5-1, the J gene TRBJ1-1, with 7 bases identical to TRBD1. Germline CDR1 is SGHRS and CDR2 is YFSETQ. Losses at the gene ends were 0 bases for V and 0 bases for J; bases not matched to a gene: 8. The CDR3 extends over 17 amino acids. The CDR3 nucleotides read TGCGCCAGCAGCTTGGCCCCAGGGGGAAACCTGAACACTGAAGCTTTCTTT. Amino acids: CASSLAPGGNLNTEAFF. Full variable domain (rest looked up from reference TRBV5-1 and TRBJ1-1): KAGVTQTPRYLIKTRGQQVTLSCSPISGHRSVSWYQQTPGQGLQFLFEYFSETQRNKGNFPGRFSGRQFSNSRSEMNVSTLELGDSALYLCASSLAPGGNLNTEAFFGQGTRLTVV.

This clonotype was observed a handful of times. This chain connects TRBV6-6 to TRBJ2-1; the D is unclear. Germline assignment: CDR1 MNHNY and CDR2 SVGAGI (reference sequence). V was pared by 7 bases and J by 5 bases, with 12 bases between. The CDR3 length is 13 residues. The chain's CDR3 is CASNNQANNEQFF. CDR3 bases: TGTGCCAGCAACAATCAGGCCAACAATGAGCAGTTCTTC.

This clonotype was detected only a few times. This chain uses TRBV27 with TRBJ2-4; D is unclear. The CDR3 contains 17 residues. From germline, CDR1 is MNHEY and CDR2 SMNVEV (reference sequence). Trimming stripped 5 bases from V and 0 bases from J, with 17 bases between. This CDR3 reads CASSPPPGFGAKNIQYF. The CDR3 DNA sequence: TGTGCCAGCAGTCCTCCACCCGGATTTGGAGCCAAAAACATTCAGTACTTC.

This clonotype was seen repeatedly, ten times or more. The chain combines TRBV24-1 with TRBJ2-1, with 9 bases fitting TRBD1. The length of the CDR3 is 15 residues. Germline trimming cut 4 bases from V and 7 bases from J; bases unmatched to any gene: 7. CDR1 is KGHDR and CDR2 is SFDVKD in the germline V gene. CDR3 sequence: CATSEPGQGVNEQFF. DNA for the CDR3: TGTGCCACCAGTGAACCGGGACAGGGTGTAAATGAGCAGTTCTTC.

This clonotype was recorded a few times. The chain recombines TRBV20-1 with TRBJ2-3; D may be TRBD2 (5 bases). Trimming stripped 5 bases from V and 0 bases from J, with 18 bases between. Looked up from germline, CDR1 is DFQATT and CDR2 is SNEGSKA (reference sequence). This CDR3 contains 16 residues. Written as DNA, the CDR3 is TGCAGTGCTCTACGACCCCAGACTACAAGCACAGATACGCAGTATTTT. Protein product: CSALRPQTTSTDTQYF.

The V call is TRBV15, the J call TRBJ2-1, with TRBD1 as a possible D gene (5 bases). The V and J ends lost 3 bases and 3 bases respectively, with 9 bases between them. Germline CDR1 and CDR2: LNHNV and YYDKDF (reference sequence). The CDR3 is 14 amino acids. The CDR3 DNA reads TGTGCCACCAGCAGCCCAGGACACTACAATGAGCAGTTCTTC. Protein sequence: CATSSPGHYNEQFF. The variable domain in full, completed from reference TRBV15 and TRBJ2-1, reads DAMVIQNPRYQVTQFGKPVTLSCSQTLNHNVMYWYQQKSSQAPKLLFHYYDKDFNNEADTPDNFQSRRPNTSFCFLDIRSPGLGDTAMYLCATSSPGHYNEQFFGPGTRLTVL.

This clonotype was recorded many times. V is TRBV7-8 and J is TRBJ2-2; tentatively, D is TRBD1 (6 bases). This CDR3 spans 14 amino acids. The ends were cut back, 8 bases at V and 1 base at J, with 11 bases in the middle. Germline CDR1 reads SGHVS; CDR2 reads FQNEAQ. CDR3 nucleotides: TGTGCCAGCGGTCCACAGGGGAACACCGGGGAGCTGTTTTTT. Encoded protein: CASGPQGNTGELFF.

This chain connects TRBV11-2 to TRBJ1-3; tentative D call: TRBD1 (5 bases). Germline lookup yields CDR1 SGHAT and CDR2 FQNNGV. The CDR3 length is 15 residues. The V end was cut by 0 bases, the J end by 7 bases, with 13 bases between. The CDR3 region is CASSLESQGRNTIYF. CDR3 DNA: TGTGCCAGCAGCTTAGAATCTCAGGGAAGGAACACCATATATTTT.

This clonotype has more than one count but fewer than ten. This chain links TRBV5-6 with TRBJ2-1; D not resolved. Trimming shortened V by 1 base and J by 8 bases, and 13 bases separated the two germline ends. The germline gives CDR1 SGHDT, CDR2 YYEEEE. The CDR3 length is 14 residues. The CDR3 loop is CASSLNRLWDEQFF. The CDR3 DNA reads TGTGCCAGCAGCTTGAACCGGTTATGGGATGAGCAGTTCTTC.

This clonotype has a handful of counts. This chain links TRBV5-5 with TRBJ2-7; 10 bases are shared with TRBD1. Unmatched junction bases numbered 4, after V lost 0 bases and J lost 7 bases. CDR1 SGHKS and CDR2 YYEKEE come from the germline V gene (reference sequence). The CDR3 has 14 residues. The CDR3 protein is CASSLGQGAREQYF. The CDR3 DNA sequence: TGTGCCAGCAGCTTGGGACAGGGGGCTCGAGAGCAGTACTTC.

There are a few counts of this clonotype. V is TRBV20-1 and J is TRBJ1-2, with 9 bases fitting TRBD1. The CDR3 consists of 14 residues. CDR1 is DFQATT and CDR2 is SNEGSKA in the germline V gene (reference sequence). V shed 1 base, J shed 4 bases, and the junction held 4 bases outside the gene matches. The CDR3 nucleotides read TGCAGTGCTAGAGCCGGGACAGGGTCCTATGGCTACACCTTC. Translated: CSARAGTGSYGYTF.

This clonotype has more than one count but fewer than ten. The chain uses TRBV5-1 and TRBJ2-1; no clear D. Trimming took 5 bases from V and 4 from J, leaving 7 bases between them. Looked up from germline, CDR1 is SGHRS and CDR2 is YFSETQ. The CDR3 spans 12 residues. CDR3 protein: CASSGVYNEQFF. The CDR3 DNA follows: TGCGCCAGCAGTGGCGTATACAATGAGCAGTTCTTC.